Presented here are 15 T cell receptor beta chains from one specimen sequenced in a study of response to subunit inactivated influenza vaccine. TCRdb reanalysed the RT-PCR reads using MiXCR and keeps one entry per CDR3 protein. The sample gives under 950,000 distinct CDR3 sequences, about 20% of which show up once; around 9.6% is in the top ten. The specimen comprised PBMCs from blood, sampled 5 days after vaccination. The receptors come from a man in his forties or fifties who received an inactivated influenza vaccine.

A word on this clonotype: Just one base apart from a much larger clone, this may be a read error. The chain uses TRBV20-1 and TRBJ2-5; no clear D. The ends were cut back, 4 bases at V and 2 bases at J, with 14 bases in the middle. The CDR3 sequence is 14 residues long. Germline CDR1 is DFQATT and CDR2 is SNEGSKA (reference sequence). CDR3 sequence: CSAKKSGGQETQYF. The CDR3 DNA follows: TGCAGTGCTAAGAAGTCGGGCGGACAAGAGACCCAGTACTTC.

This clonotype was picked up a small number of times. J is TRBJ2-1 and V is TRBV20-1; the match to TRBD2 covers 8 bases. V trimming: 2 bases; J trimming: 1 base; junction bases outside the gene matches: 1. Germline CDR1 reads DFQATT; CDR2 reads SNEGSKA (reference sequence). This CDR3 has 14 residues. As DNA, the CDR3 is TGCAGTGCTAGAATAGCGGGGTCCTACAATGAGCAGTTCTTC. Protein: CSARIAGSYNEQFF.

CDR3 in amino acids: CATASGTPNTEAFF. The CDR3 DNA reads as TGTGCCACCGCTTCCGGGACACCGAACACTGAAGCTTTCTTT. This chain connects TRBV24-1 to TRBJ1-1; tentative D call: TRBD1 (6 bases). Germline CDR1 and CDR2: KGHDR and SFDVKD. CDR3 length equals 14 residues. The germline V and J ends were trimmed by 9 bases and 1 base, with 14 bases remaining between them.

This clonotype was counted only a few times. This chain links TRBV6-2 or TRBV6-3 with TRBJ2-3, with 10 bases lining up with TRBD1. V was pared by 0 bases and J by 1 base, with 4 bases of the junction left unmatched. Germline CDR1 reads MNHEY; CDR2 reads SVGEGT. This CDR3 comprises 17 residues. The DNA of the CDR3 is TGTGCCAGCAGTTACTCGACAGGGGGCCGCGGCACAGATACGCAGTATTTT. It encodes CASSYSTGGRGTDTQYF.

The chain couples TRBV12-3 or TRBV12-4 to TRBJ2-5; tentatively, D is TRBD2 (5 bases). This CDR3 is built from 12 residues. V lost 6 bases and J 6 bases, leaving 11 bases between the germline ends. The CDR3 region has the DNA TGTGCCAGCAGGCATAGCGCTCAGACCCAGTACTTC. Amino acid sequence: CASRHSAQTQYF.

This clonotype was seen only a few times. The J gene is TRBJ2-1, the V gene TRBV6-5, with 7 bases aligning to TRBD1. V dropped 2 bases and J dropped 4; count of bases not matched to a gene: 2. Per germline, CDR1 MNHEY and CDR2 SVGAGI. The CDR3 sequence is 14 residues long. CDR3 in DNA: TGTGCCAGCAGTTACACCAGGGGGTACAATGAGCAGTTCTTC. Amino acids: CASSYTRGYNEQFF.

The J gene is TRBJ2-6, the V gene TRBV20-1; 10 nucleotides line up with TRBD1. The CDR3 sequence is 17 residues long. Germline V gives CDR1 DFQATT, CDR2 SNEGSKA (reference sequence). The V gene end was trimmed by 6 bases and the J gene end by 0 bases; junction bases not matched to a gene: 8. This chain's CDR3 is CSATAGTGASGANVLTF. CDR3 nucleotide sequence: TGCAGTGCCACAGCCGGGACAGGGGCCTCTGGGGCCAACGTCCTGACTTTC.

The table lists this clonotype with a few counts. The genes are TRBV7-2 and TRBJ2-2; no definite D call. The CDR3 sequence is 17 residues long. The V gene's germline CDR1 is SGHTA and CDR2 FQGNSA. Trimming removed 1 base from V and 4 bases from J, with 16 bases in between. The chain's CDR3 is CASSLGSSSLRTGELFF. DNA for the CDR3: TGTGCCAGCAGCTTAGGGTCGTCTAGTCTTCGCACCGGGGAGCTGTTTTTT. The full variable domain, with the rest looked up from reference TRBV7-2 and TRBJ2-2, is GAGVSQSPSNKVTEKGKDVELRCDPISGHTALYWYRQSLGQGLEFLIYFQGNSAPDKSGLPSDRFSAERTGGSVSTLTIQRTQQEDSAVYLCASSLGSSSLRTGELFFGEGSRLTVL.

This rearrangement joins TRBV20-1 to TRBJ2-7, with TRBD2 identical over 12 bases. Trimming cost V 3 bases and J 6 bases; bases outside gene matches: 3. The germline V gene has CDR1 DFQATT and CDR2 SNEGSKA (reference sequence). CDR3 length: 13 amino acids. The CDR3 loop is CSARGLAGTEQYF. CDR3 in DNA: TGCAGTGCTAGGGGACTAGCGGGTACCGAGCAGTACTTC.

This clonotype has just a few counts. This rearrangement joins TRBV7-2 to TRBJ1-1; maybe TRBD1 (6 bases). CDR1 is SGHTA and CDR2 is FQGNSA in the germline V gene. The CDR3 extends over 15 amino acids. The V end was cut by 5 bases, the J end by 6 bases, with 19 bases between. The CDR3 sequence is CASSQFERPGAEAFF. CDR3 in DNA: TGTGCCAGCAGCCAATTCGAACGTCCAGGGGCTGAAGCTTTCTTT.

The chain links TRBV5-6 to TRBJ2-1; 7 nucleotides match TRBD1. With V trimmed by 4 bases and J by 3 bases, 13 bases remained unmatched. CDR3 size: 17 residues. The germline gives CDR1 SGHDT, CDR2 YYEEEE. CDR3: CASSPGQEAYYYNEQFF. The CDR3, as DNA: TGTGCCAGCAGCCCTGGACAGGAGGCTTATTACTACAATGAGCAGTTCTTC.

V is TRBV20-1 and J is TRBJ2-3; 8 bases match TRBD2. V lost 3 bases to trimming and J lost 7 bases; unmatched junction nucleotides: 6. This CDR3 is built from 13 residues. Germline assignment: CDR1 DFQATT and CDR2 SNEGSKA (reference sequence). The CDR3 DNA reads TGCAGTGCTAGGGGCGGGGGGATAAATACGCAGTATTTT. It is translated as CSARGGGINTQYF.

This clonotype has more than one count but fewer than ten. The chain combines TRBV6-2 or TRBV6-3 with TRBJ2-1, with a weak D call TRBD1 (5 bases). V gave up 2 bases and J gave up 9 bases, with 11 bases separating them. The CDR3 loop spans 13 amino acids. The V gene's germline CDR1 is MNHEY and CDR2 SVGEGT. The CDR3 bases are TGTGCCAGCAGTTACCTGGGGCCCGGTGAGCAGTTCTTC. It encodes CASSYLGPGEQFF.

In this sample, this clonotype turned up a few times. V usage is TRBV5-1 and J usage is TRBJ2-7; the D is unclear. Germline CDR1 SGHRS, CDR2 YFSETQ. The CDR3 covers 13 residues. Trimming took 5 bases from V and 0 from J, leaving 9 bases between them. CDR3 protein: CASRVSDSYEQYF. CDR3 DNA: TGCGCCAGCAGGGTTTCGGACTCCTACGAGCAGTACTTC.

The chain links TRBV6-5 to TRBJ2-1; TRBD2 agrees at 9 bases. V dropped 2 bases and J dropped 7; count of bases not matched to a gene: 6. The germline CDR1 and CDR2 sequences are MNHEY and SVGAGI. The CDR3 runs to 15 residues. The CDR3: CASSYGGGAGNEQFF. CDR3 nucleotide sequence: TGTGCCAGCAGTTACGGCGGGGGGGCAGGGAATGAGCAGTTCTTC.